This T cell receptor (beta chain) was found in a study of blood T cell repertoires in COVID-19. Study details: The United States, Italy and Spain were the sources of the acute and convalescent COVID-19 samples. T cells, B-cell-depleted T cells, or PBMCs provided the cDNA or gDNA that served as material.

This table comes from immunoSEQ multiplex PCR, and its TCRdb copy is limited to in-frame clones, with some not included. Here the sample spans over 200,000 clones, roughly 92% being singletons. Trimming cost V 0 bases and J 3 bases; bases outside gene matches: 6. CDR1 and CDR2 from the germline V gene are SGHRS and YFSETQ. The CDR3 has 16 amino acids. The TCR sequence derives from a man aged 60 to 75 with COVID-19, enrolled during active disease. The chain couples TRBV5-1 to TRBJ1-5; 7 bases line up with TRBD1. Sequenced: peripheral blood. The CDR3 sequence is CASSLGETGNNQPQHF. In DNA form, the CDR3 reads TGCGCCAGCAGCTTGGGAGAGACAGGGAACAATCAGCCCCAGCATTTT.